These 12 T cell receptor beta chains share one sample of origin, sequenced in a study of blood T cell repertoires in COVID-19. Produced via immunoSEQ multiplex PCR; TCRdb's table is partial and in-frame only. Among roughly 100,000 clones listed, 81% were seen once. Material for sequencing was peripheral blood. These receptors came from a man at least 80 years old with acute or convalescent COVID-19.

The table lists this clone with a few counts. V is TRBV28 and J is TRBJ2-7; TRBD1 might be the D (6 bases). Trimming took off 5 bases at V and 0 bases at J, with 11 bases between the two ends. The CDR3 loop spans 14 amino acids. Germline assignment: CDR1 MDHEN and CDR2 SYDVKM. DNA for the CDR3: TGTGCCAGCAGTGGGGGCTCCCTCTCCTACGAGCAGTACTTC. Translating gives CASSGGSLSYEQYF.

The chain combines TRBV18 with TRBJ2-1, with a tentative D call TRBD2 (6 bases). CDR1 is KGHSH and CDR2 is LQKENI in the germline V gene. The CDR3 spans 13 residues. Between the trimmed V and J ends, which lost 6 bases and 6 bases, there was a span of 12 bases. The CDR3 sequence: CASSSGTPNEQFF. In DNA form, the CDR3 reads TGTGCCAGCTCCTCCGGGACTCCCAATGAGCAGTTCTTC. The complete variable domain, with remaining parts taken from reference TRBV18 and TRBJ2-1, reads NAGVMQNPRHLVRRRGQEARLRCSPMKGHSHVYWYRQLPEEGLKFMVYLQKENIIDESGMPKERFSAEFPKEGPSILRIQQVVRGDSAAYFCASSSGTPNEQFFGPGTRLTVL.

The J gene is TRBJ2-1, the V gene TRBV29-1; a possible D gene is TRBD2 (5 bases). This CDR3 is 12 amino acids long. Deletions cut 6 bases from V and 11 bases from J, with 17 bases between. The germline V gene has CDR1 SQVTM and CDR2 ANQGSEA. The CDR3 reads CSVLTPSRKQFF. DNA for the CDR3: TGCAGCGTCCTGACCCCTAGCCGTAAGCAGTTCTTC.

The chain links TRBV7-2 to TRBJ2-5, with D possibly being TRBD2 (6 bases). CDR3 length: 16 residues. CDR1 is SGHTA, CDR2 FQGNSA, per germline. Trimming removed 5 bases at V and 3 bases at J, with 19 bases between. The CDR3 region has the DNA TGTGCCAGCAGCGGGCCCGGCAGGGCGGGGAAAGAGACCCAGTACTTC. Encoded protein: CASSGPGRAGKETQYF.

The chain couples TRBV7-2 to TRBJ2-7, with D possibly matching TRBD1 (5 bases). Germline V gene data show CDR1 as SGHTA and CDR2 as FQGNSA. The CDR3 sequence is 15 residues long. V was cut by 2 bases and J by 7 bases, with 18 bases left in between. The CDR3 coding sequence is TGTGCCAGCAGCTTATTGAGCAGGGCCGTGAATGAGCAGTACTTC. Translation gives CASSLLSRAVNEQYF.

The chain uses TRBV29-1 and TRBJ1-3, with TRBD1 identical over 7 bases. V gave up 4 bases and J gave up 6 bases; unmatched junction bases: 6. Germline V gene lookup returns CDR1 SQVTM and CDR2 ANQGSEA. CDR3 size: 13 residues. CDR3 amino acids: CSVAPGTANTIYF. For the CDR3, the DNA is TGCAGCGTTGCCCCCGGGACAGCAAACACCATATATTTT. The full variable domain, in which reference TRBV29-1 and TRBJ1-3 provide the parts outside the CDR3, is SAVISQKPSRDICQRGTSLTIQCQVDSQVTMMFWYRQQPGQSLTLIATANQGSEATYESGFVIDKFPISRPNLTFSTLTVSNMSPEDSSIYLCSVAPGTANTIYFGEGSWLTVV.

The CDR3 spells CASSTPSRGVNTEAFF. CDR3 in DNA: TGTGCCAGTAGTACCCCCAGCCGGGGGGTGAACACTGAAGCTTTCTTT. The V gene is TRBV19, the J gene TRBJ1-1; perhaps TRBD1 as D (5 bases). Germline values: CDR1 LNHDA, CDR2 SQIVND (reference sequence). The length of the CDR3 is 16 residues. V lost 4 bases and J 0 bases, leaving 15 bases between the germline ends. Full variable domain (remainder filled in from reference TRBV19 and TRBJ1-1): DGGITQSPKYLFRKEGQNVTLSCEQNLNHDAMYWYRQDPGQGLRLIYYSQIVNDFQKGDIAEGYSVSREKKESFPLTVTSAQKNPTAFYLCASSTPSRGVNTEAFFGQGTRLTVV.

The chain has TRBV6-5 and TRBJ1-6; D perhaps matches TRBD1 (6 bases). CDR1 and CDR2 (germline): MNHEY, SVGAGI. The CDR3 length is 15 residues. Trimming cost V 0 bases and J 9 bases, with 12 bases left between them. CDR3 in amino acids: CASSYSDLGGSPLHF. The CDR3 DNA sequence: TGTGCCAGCAGTTACTCGGATTTAGGGGGTTCACCCCTCCACTTT.

V gene TRBV6-5 combines with J gene TRBJ1-2; no firm D call. With 7 bases removed from V and 7 bases from J, the gap between germline ends came to 22 bases. The germline V gene encodes CDR1 MNHEY and CDR2 SVGAGI. This CDR3 has 15 amino acids. The CDR3 here is CASTPHTESFSGYTF. The DNA of the CDR3 is TGTGCCAGCACTCCACACACAGAGTCTTTTTCTGGCTACACCTTC.

This chain links TRBV18 with TRBJ2-5, with a weak D call TRBD1 (6 bases). The CDR3 covers 16 residues. CDR1 KGHSH and CDR2 LQKENI come from the germline V gene. V lost 4 bases, J lost 4 bases, and 19 bases lay in between. The CDR3 region is CASSRVLQGTGETQYF. DNA for the CDR3: TGTGCCAGCTCACGCGTCCTACAGGGTACGGGAGAGACCCAGTACTTC.

This rearrangement joins TRBV30 to TRBJ2-1; 10 bases map to TRBD2. This CDR3 has 14 amino acids. CDR1 is GTSNPN, CDR2 SVGIG, per germline (reference sequence). With 4 bases clipped from V and 8 bases from J, the junction kept 8 bases outside the gene matches. The CDR3: CAWISSGRAYEQFF. The CDR3 coding sequence is TGTGCCTGGATTTCAAGCGGGAGGGCCTATGAGCAGTTCTTC.

J is TRBJ2-2 and V is TRBV29-1; D gene ambiguous. The CDR3 totals 13 residues. Trimming took 7 bases from V and 0 from J, leaving 9 bases between them. The V gene's germline CDR1 is SQVTM and CDR2 ANQGSEA. CDR3 coding DNA: TGCAGCGCTGACGAGGCGAACACCGGGGAGCTGTTTTTT. Translation: CSADEANTGELFF.